One sample yielded the 22 T cell receptor beta chains listed below, sequenced in a study of Ad26.COV2.S vaccination and SARS-CoV-2 variants. Assay used: immunoSEQ multiplex PCR; TCRdb lists only in-frame clones, some missing. The sample includes 300,000 to 350,000 clones, 85% to 90% of them seen just once. Sample treatment: 15 to 20 received Ad26.COV2.S at low or high dose, single or two shots; about 5 received placebo; per-sample allocation not given. Sampling was performed 63 days after the first vaccine or placebo injection. Sequencing was performed on peripheral blood, taken in a trial of Ad26.COV2.S vaccine versus placebo. These receptors came from a person aged 18 to 65 who received the Ad26.COV2.S COVID-19 vaccine or a placebo.

The chain joins TRBV19 to TRBJ1-5; D call uncertain. Per germline, CDR1 LNHDA and CDR2 SQIVND (reference sequence). The CDR3 has 13 amino acids. Trimming pared 8 bases from V and 4 bases from J, leaving 12 bases between. The CDR3 DNA is TGTGCCAGTTCCCCGACGGGGAATCAGCCCCAGCATTTT. Its translation is CASSPTGNQPQHF.

The V and J genes are TRBV7-2 and TRBJ1-1; 9 positions match TRBD1. Germline lookup yields CDR1 SGHTA and CDR2 FQGNSA. With 4 bases clipped from V and 5 bases from J, the junction kept 5 bases outside the gene matches. The CDR3 is made up of 14 amino acids. The CDR3 reads CASSSQGAWTEAFF. The CDR3 bases are TGTGCCAGCAGCTCACAGGGGGCTTGGACTGAAGCTTTCTTT.

V is TRBV2 and J is TRBJ2-5; D not certain. Germline lookup yields CDR1 SNHLY and CDR2 FYNNEI. Trimming took 6 bases from V and 4 from J, leaving 12 bases between them. The CDR3 consists of 13 residues. The CDR3 sequence: CASRLLPGETQYF. The CDR3 region has the DNA TGTGCCAGCAGACTTTTGCCGGGAGAGACCCAGTACTTC.

This sequence joins TRBV30 and TRBJ2-2; no firm D call. The CDR3 sequence is 11 residues long. Germline-derived CDR1 and CDR2 are GTSNPN and SVGIG (reference sequence). Trimming removed 0 bases at V and 5 bases at J, with 1 base between. CDR3 residues: CAWSVTGELFF. In nucleotides, the CDR3 is TGTGCCTGGAGTGTTACCGGGGAGCTGTTTTTT.

The chain combines TRBV3-1 (or the pseudogene TRBV3-2) with TRBJ1-5; 10 bases match TRBD1. From germline, CDR1 is LGHDT and CDR2 YNNKEL (reference sequence). Trimming took 3 bases from V and 6 from J; bases not matched to a gene: 8. The CDR3 spans 16 residues. CDR3 in DNA: TGTGCCAGCAGCCAGGGTAGACAGGGGGCCGGTCAGCCCCAGCATTTT. Translation: CASSQGRQGAGQPQHF.

The CDR3 DNA is TGTGCCTGGAGTGTTAACAGGGTCGGGGATTCACCCCTCCACTTT. It specifies CAWSVNRVGDSPLHF. The chain links TRBV30 to TRBJ1-6, with D perhaps TRBD1 (6 bases). The V end lost 0 bases, the J end lost 8 bases, and 14 bases lay between the germline ends. CDR3 length: 15 amino acids. Germline V gene lookup returns CDR1 GTSNPN and CDR2 SVGIG (reference sequence).

The J gene is TRBJ1-1, the V gene TRBV4-1; 7 bases are shared with TRBD1. Germline trimming cut 4 bases from V and 8 bases from J; bases unmatched to any gene: 7. This CDR3 spans 13 amino acids. CDR1 MGHRA and CDR2 YSYEKL come from the germline V gene. The CDR3: CASSLYQGGEAFF. CDR3 sequence (DNA): TGCGCCAGCAGCCTCTATCAGGGGGGGGAAGCTTTCTTT.

V is TRBV29-1 and J is TRBJ2-2; 8 nucleotides align to TRBD1. Trimming took 3 bases from V and 7 from J; bases not matched to a gene: 1. This CDR3 spans 12 amino acids. Germline loops: CDR1 SQVTM, CDR2 ANQGSEA. In DNA form, the CDR3 reads TGCAGCGTTGATACAGGGGGCGGGGAGCTGTTTTTT. It yields the protein CSVDTGGGELFF.

V gene TRBV29-1 combines with J gene TRBJ1-2, with 9 positions matching TRBD1. The V gene's germline CDR1 is SQVTM and CDR2 ANQGSEA. This CDR3 has 14 amino acids. J lost 8 bases, V lost 4 bases, and 11 bases had no gene match. DNA of the CDR3: TGCAGCGTTGCCTCCGGGACAGGGTACACCGGCTACACCTTC. It is translated as CSVASGTGYTGYTF.

In this sample, this clone turned up a few times. The V and J genes are TRBV27 and TRBJ1-5; TRBD1 matches at 7 bases. Germline V gene sequence: CDR1 MNHEY, CDR2 SMNVEV (reference sequence). With V trimmed by 5 bases and J by 0 bases, 4 bases remained unmatched. The CDR3 sequence is 15 residues long. The DNA of the CDR3 is TGTGCCAGCAGTCCGACAGGGCTTAGCAATCAGCCCCAGCATTTT. Amino acid sequence: CASSPTGLSNQPQHF.

V gene TRBV5-1 combines with J gene TRBJ2-1; D is ambiguous. V gave up 0 bases and J gave up 8 bases, with 6 bases separating them. The CDR3 spans 12 residues. Germline V gene data show CDR1 as SGHRS and CDR2 as YFSETQ. CDR3 nucleotides: TGCGCCAGCAGCTTGGGAAGGGATGAGCAGTTCTTC. Protein sequence: CASSLGRDEQFF.

This sequence joins TRBV9 and TRBJ1-2; 7 nucleotides match TRBD1. The V segment lost 0 bases and the J segment 7 bases; nucleotides outside the gene matches: 9. The CDR3 length is 15 residues. Germline CDR1 and CDR2: SGDLS and YYNGEE. CDR3 DNA sequence: TGTGCCAGCAGCGTAGTACCAGGAGGGGGCAGTGGCTACACCTTC. As protein: CASSVVPGGGSGYTF.

This clone was found once. This chain joins TRBV4-3 and TRBJ1-2; TRBD1 agrees at 7 bases. Germline V CDR1 and CDR2: LGHNA, YSLEER. CDR3 size: 17 residues. Trimming took 1 base from V and 3 from J; bases not matched to a gene: 11. The CDR3 nucleotides are TGCGCCAGCAGCCAAGGTTTCGAGGAGGGGGCACACTATGGCTACACCTTC. This sequence encodes CASSQGFEEGAHYGYTF.

The V and J genes are TRBV3-1 (or the pseudogene TRBV3-2) and TRBJ2-3; D gene unclear. CDR3 size: 16 residues. V lost 0 bases and J lost 2, with 12 bases in between. Germline V gene lookup returns CDR1 LGHDT and CDR2 YNNKEL (reference sequence). CDR3 DNA: TGTGCCAGCAGCCAAGAAGGCCTCATCCCCACAGATACGCAGTATTTT. This gives the protein CASSQEGLIPTDTQYF.

The chain employs TRBV11-2 and TRBJ2-7; 8 bases align to TRBD1. Germline CDR1 reads SGHAT; CDR2 reads FQNNGV. This CDR3 region has 13 residues. Unmatched junction bases numbered 0, after V lost 3 bases and J lost 2 bases. CDR3 region: CASSLDRAYEQYV. The DNA for the CDR3 is TGTGCCAGCAGCTTGGACAGGGCCTACGAGCAGTACGTC.

The sample holds one count of this clone. V is TRBV7-2 and J is TRBJ1-5; D is possibly TRBD1 (6 bases). The CDR3 is made up of 16 amino acids. The ends were cut back, 4 bases at V and 5 bases at J, with 18 bases in the middle. Looked up from germline, CDR1 is SGHTA and CDR2 is FQGNSA. CDR3 sequence reads: CASSWGWGGADQPQHF. CDR3 nucleotides: TGTGCCAGCAGCTGGGGGTGGGGGGGCGCCGATCAGCCCCAGCATTTT.

The rearrangement uses TRBV19 and TRBJ1-5; 7 bases fit TRBD1. V dropped 6 bases and J dropped 4; count of bases not matched to a gene: 9. This CDR3 is built from 15 residues. CDR1 and CDR2 (germline): LNHDA, SQIVND (reference sequence). The CDR3 sequence is CASSAQGSSNQPQHF. The CDR3 DNA reads as TGTGCCAGTAGCGCACAGGGGAGCTCGAATCAGCCCCAGCATTTT.

The sample holds a few counts of this clone. The chain carries TRBV4-1 and TRBJ1-5; D not certain. V was cut by 6 bases and J by 0 bases, with 12 bases left in between. The germline V gene encodes CDR1 MGHRA and CDR2 YSYEKL. This CDR3 is 15 amino acids long. This CDR3 is CASRLTSFSNQPQHF. The DNA of the CDR3 is TGCGCCAGCAGACTTACAAGCTTTAGCAATCAGCCCCAGCATTTT.

The table lists this clone with a count of one. This chain joins TRBV10-3 and TRBJ2-1; 8 bases agree with TRBD1. This CDR3 spans 14 amino acids. Unmatched junction bases numbered 2, after V lost 5 bases and J lost 2 bases. Germline V gene sequence: CDR1 ENHRY, CDR2 SYGVKD. The CDR3 region is CAISSGGAYNEQFF. CDR3 sequence (DNA): TGTGCCATCAGTTCAGGGGGCGCCTACAATGAGCAGTTCTTC.

The rearrangement joins TRBV19 to TRBJ2-7, with a weak D call TRBD1 (6 bases). In germline, CDR1 is LNHDA, CDR2 SQIVND (reference sequence). This CDR3 spans 14 amino acids. The V end was cut by 3 bases, the J end by 5 bases, with 14 bases between. The CDR3 DNA is TGTGCCAGTAGTATCCCCCAACAGGGAGACGAGCAGTACTTC. This translates into CASSIPQQGDEQYF. Supplemented by reference TRBV19 and TRBJ2-7, the full variable domain reads DGGITQSPKYLFRKEGQNVTLSCEQNLNHDAMYWYRQDPGQGLRLIYYSQIVNDFQKGDIAEGYSVSREKKESFPLTVTSAQKNPTAFYLCASSIPQQGDEQYFGPGTRLTVT.

The chain is built from TRBV30 and TRBJ2-3; 7 bases are shared with TRBD1. The germline V gene has CDR1 GTSNPN and CDR2 SVGIG (reference sequence). This CDR3 is built from 14 residues. V gave up 1 base and J gave up 3 bases; unmatched junction bases: 4. The CDR3 sequence is CAWSAGRGTDTQYF. The CDR3 region has the DNA TGTGCCTGGAGTGCCGGCAGGGGGACAGATACGCAGTATTTT. The complete variable domain, with remaining parts taken from reference TRBV30 and TRBJ2-3, reads SQTIHQWPATLVQPVGSPLSLECTVEGTSNPNLYWYRQAAGRGLQLLFYSVGIGQISSEVPQNLSASRPQDRQFILSSKKLLLSDSGFYLCAWSAGRGTDTQYFGPGTRLTVL.

The rearrangement links TRBV11-3 to TRBJ1-1; 7 bases map to TRBD1. Germline CDR1 is SGHNT and CDR2 is YENEEA. With 5 bases clipped from V and 0 bases from J, the junction kept 9 bases outside the gene matches. There are 16 residues in the CDR3. The CDR3 protein is CASSLTGTAVNTEAFF. CDR3 DNA: TGTGCCAGCAGCCTAACTGGGACAGCCGTGAACACTGAAGCTTTCTTT.